These 4 T cell receptor beta chains were all obtained from the same sample, sequenced in a study of blood T cell repertoires in COVID-19. The repertoire was sequenced with immunoSEQ multiplex PCR; TCRdb's copy has only in-frame clones and lacks some. The sample has approximately 150,000 clones; around four fifths are singletons. The sequencing input was peripheral blood. These TCRs come from a human donor in a cohort sampled during active COVID-19.

The chain has TRBV7-9 and TRBJ1-4, with D perhaps matching TRBD1 (5 bases). V lost 5 bases, J lost 1 base, and 11 bases lay in between. Germline CDR1 reads SEHNR; CDR2 reads FQNEAQ (reference sequence). The CDR3 totals 15 residues. The CDR3 region is CASSLRGETNEKLFF. The CDR3 DNA follows: TGTGCCAGCAGCCTTCGGGGGGAAACTAATGAAAAACTGTTTTTT.

This clone was seen only once. The genes are TRBV6-5 and TRBJ1-1, with D possibly matching TRBD1 (6 bases). V was pared by 5 bases and J by 3 bases, with 16 bases between. Germline-derived CDR1 and CDR2 are MNHEY and SVGAGI. This CDR3 is 15 amino acids long. The CDR3 region is CASSPGGAQDTEAFF. The CDR3 bases are TGTGCCAGCAGTCCTGGGGGGGCGCAGGACACTGAAGCTTTCTTT.

V usage is TRBV20-1 and J usage is TRBJ2-1; the D is unclear. The V end lost 3 bases, the J end lost 7 bases, and 4 bases lay between the germline ends. Germline values: CDR1 DFQATT, CDR2 SNEGSKA (reference sequence). The CDR3 is 10 amino acids. Here the CDR3 DNA reads TGCAGTGCTAGGCGAAATGAGCAGTTCTTC. This sequence encodes CSARRNEQFF.

The rearrangement uses TRBV5-5 and TRBJ1-5; weak D call: TRBD1 (6 bases). Trimming took 3 bases from V and 0 from J, leaving 10 bases between them. The length of the CDR3 is 15 residues. Germline assignment: CDR1 SGHKS and CDR2 YYEKEE (reference sequence). The CDR3 reads CASSSGQNSNQPQHF. Written as DNA, the CDR3 is TGTGCCAGCAGCTCCGGACAGAATAGCAATCAGCCCCAGCATTTT.